The 30 T cell receptor beta chains below all came from one sample that was sequenced in a study of human T cells and chemical hapten exposure. MiXCR was run by TCRdb on the RACE reads, yielding one entry per CDR3 protein. The profile shows about 45,000 distinct CDR3 sequences, 4.3% of them singletons. Documented time point: healthy volunteer bleed at 2 weeks. Whole blood, unfractionated, served as the material for total RNA extraction. Sequenced material: whole blood. The receptors derive from a female donor in good health. Some clones in this sample may be carry-over from other donors' samples.

This clonotype was seen only a few times. The genes are TRBV4-1 and TRBJ2-5, with TRBD1 matching 8 bases. The CDR3 runs 16 residues. CDR1 and CDR2 from the germline V gene are MGHRA and YSYEKL. V lost 4 bases, J lost 3 bases, and 10 bases stayed unmatched. CDR3 region: CASSRRTGNGEETQYF. CDR3 in DNA: TGCGCCAGCAGCCGACGGACAGGGAATGGAGAAGAGACCCAGTACTTC.

The table lists this clonotype with many counts. The V gene is TRBV5-1, the J gene TRBJ1-6; the D gene is possibly TRBD1 (5 bases). The CDR3 length is 16 residues. Trimming removed 1 base at V and 0 bases at J, with 8 bases between. Germline V gene data show CDR1 as SGHRS and CDR2 as YFSETQ. The CDR3 DNA is TGCGCCAGCAGCTTGAGTGGGGGCTCCTATAATTCACCCCTCCACTTT. Translated, it gives CASSLSGGSYNSPLHF.

The table lists this clonotype with many counts. The rearrangement joins TRBV28 to TRBJ1-5, with D perhaps TRBD1 (5 bases). Trimming removed 2 bases at V and 3 bases at J, with 11 bases between. This CDR3 is built from 15 residues. CDR1 is MDHEN, CDR2 SYDVKM, per germline. CDR3 coding DNA: TGTGCCAGCAGTTTAGCTCAGGGCCTCAATCAGCCCCAGCATTTT. It encodes CASSLAQGLNQPQHF. Full variable domain (outside the CDR3, taken from reference TRBV28 and TRBJ1-5): DVKVTQSSRYLVKRTGEKVFLECVQDMDHENMFWYRQDPGLGLRLIYFSYDVKMKEKGDIPEGYSVSREKKERFSLILESASTNQTSMYLCASSLAQGLNQPQHFGDGTRLSIL.

There are many counts of this clonotype. Because it lacks the conserved phenylalanine or tryptophan at the end, this CDR3 is likely a read error. No DNA is shown, since the ends of the CDR3 on it are uncertain; the CDR3 is the one TCRdb lists. The rearrangement joins TRBV12-3 or TRBV12-4 to TRBJ2-1; TRBD1, the table's D call, was not compared with the DNA. Ends included, the CDR3 has 14 residues. This CDR3 reads CASSLRGQGAPLVL.

Turning to this clonotype: A much larger clone differs from this one at a single base, so this may be a read error. V gene TRBV4-2 combines with J gene TRBJ1-5, with D tentatively TRBD1 (5 bases). Germline V lookup: CDR1 LGHNA, CDR2 YNFKEQ. This CDR3 has 21 residues. CDR3 amino acids: CASSQEITGAGAVYSAQPQNF. CDR3 coding DNA: TGTGCCAGCAGCCAAGAGATTACCGGGGCCGGGGCCGTCTATAGTGCTCAGCCCCAGAATTTT.

This clonotype has just a few counts. The chain has TRBV4-3 and TRBJ1-2; TRBD1 might be the D (6 bases). Germline V CDR1 and CDR2: LGHNA, YSLEER. CDR3 length: 17 residues. V was shortened by 0 bases and J by 4 bases, with 18 bases between the two germline ends. CDR3 coding DNA: TGCGCCAGCAGCCAAGACCCATTGACAGGTTTTGGCTATGGCTACACCTTC. Translated, it gives CASSQDPLTGFGYGYTF.

This clonotype has a count of ten or more. The chain employs TRBV6-6 and TRBJ1-2; possibly TRBD1 for D (5 bases). The CDR3 sequence is 17 residues long. V lost 2 bases and J lost 6, with 22 bases in between. Germline V gene sequence: CDR1 MNHNY, CDR2 SVGAGI (reference sequence). CDR3 sequence reads: CASSYIPGRGGDDGYTF. As DNA, the CDR3 is TGTGCCAGCAGTTACATACCTGGTAGGGGAGGGGACGATGGCTACACCTTC.

This clonotype occurred many times. The chain joins TRBV28 to TRBJ2-1; 8 bases agree with TRBD1. The V gene's germline CDR1 is MDHEN and CDR2 SYDVKM. The CDR3 runs to 14 residues. With 5 bases clipped from V and 9 bases from J, the junction kept 9 bases outside the gene matches. DNA of the CDR3: TGTGCCAGCAGTGACTACTCACAGGGGGGTGAGCAGTTCTTC. It translates to CASSDYSQGGEQFF.

This clonotype has a count of ten or more. V usage is TRBV5-1 and J usage is TRBJ1-1; D possibly corresponds to TRBD1 (6 bases). The V end lost 4 bases, the J end lost 4 bases, and 17 bases lay between the germline ends. Germline V gene data show CDR1 as SGHRS and CDR2 as YFSETQ. This CDR3 region has 15 residues. The CDR3, as DNA: TGCGCCAGCAGCCCACAAGGGGGGGGAGGCACTGAAGCTTTCTTT. Its translation: CASSPQGGGGTEAFF. The entire variable domain, with the rest obtained from reference TRBV5-1 and TRBJ1-1, is as follows: KAGVTQTPRYLIKTRGQQVTLSCSPISGHRSVSWYQQTPGQGLQFLFEYFSETQRNKGNFPGRFSGRQFSNSRSEMNVSTLELGDSALYLCASSPQGGGGTEAFFGQGTRLTVV.

This clonotype was seen ten or more times. The chain employs TRBV3-1 and TRBJ1-6; D gene ambiguous. Trimming stripped 0 bases from V and 8 bases from J, with 14 bases between. Germline V CDR1 and CDR2: LGHDT, YNNKEL (reference sequence). This CDR3 has 16 residues. The CDR3 spells CASSQDQDLWDSPLHF. CDR3 DNA sequence: TGTGCCAGCAGCCAAGATCAGGATCTTTGGGATTCACCCCTCCACTTT.

This clonotype was detected ten times or more. The gene calls are TRBV7-9 and TRBJ1-1, with D perhaps matching TRBD1 (5 bases). V lost 2 bases and J lost 1, with 17 bases in between. Germline lookup yields CDR1 SEHNR and CDR2 FQNEAQ (reference sequence). The CDR3 runs 17 residues. CDR3 nucleotide sequence: TGTGCCAGCAGCTTATCCGGGGCGTCGACCAGGAACACTGAAGCTTTCTTT. Its translation is CASSLSGASTRNTEAFF.

This clonotype was detected ten times or more. This rearrangement joins TRBV29-1 to TRBJ1-2; D unclear. Trimming cost V 6 bases and J 3 bases, with 8 bases left between them. CDR3 length equals 11 residues. CDR1 is SQVTM, CDR2 ANQGSEA, per germline. The CDR3 coding sequence is TGCAGCGTGGAGGGAGACTATGGCTACACCTTC. Its translation is CSVEGDYGYTF. Supplemented by reference TRBV29-1 and TRBJ1-2, the full variable domain reads SAVISQKPSRDICQRGTSLTIQCQVDSQVTMMFWYRQQPGQSLTLIATANQGSEATYESGFVIDKFPISRPNLTFSTLTVSNMSPEDSSIYLCSVEGDYGYTFGSGTRLTVV.

At least ten counts were recorded for this clonotype. The chain joins TRBV7-2 to TRBJ2-1; D is possibly TRBD2 (5 bases). Germline-derived CDR1 and CDR2 are SGHTA and FQGNSA. V was clipped by 1 base and J by 7 bases, with 14 bases between them. The CDR3 is 15 amino acids. For the CDR3, the DNA is TGTGCCAGCAGCTTAGAGACTACCTTTGTGAATGAGCAGTTCTTC. Its protein is CASSLETTFVNEQFF.

Turning to this clonotype: Since a much larger clone is just one base distant, this may be a read error. The chain uses TRBV6-6 and TRBJ1-1; tentative D call: TRBD1 (5 bases). The CDR3 is made up of 12 amino acids. Trimming shortened V by 8 bases and J by 8 bases, and 15 bases separated the two germline ends. Germline lookup yields CDR1 MNHNY and CDR2 SVGAGI (reference sequence). CDR3 sequence: CASGLDGGEAFF. The CDR3 bases are TGTGCCAGCGGCCTGGACGGGGGGGAAGCTTTCTTT.

This clonotype was counted at least ten times. This CDR3 is CASSLSPARTGAQNIQYF. The CDR3 region has the DNA TGTGCCAGCAGCTTATCCCCGGCGCGGACAGGGGCCCAAAACATTCAGTACTTC. The chain uses TRBV7-2 and TRBJ2-4; 9 bases line up with TRBD1. CDR3 length: 18 residues. Germline CDR1 reads SGHTA; CDR2 reads FQGNSA. With V trimmed by 2 bases and J by 5 bases, 13 bases remained unmatched.

This clonotype showed up many times. V gene TRBV7-9 combines with J gene TRBJ1-2, with a weak D call TRBD1 (5 bases). The CDR3 sequence is 12 residues long. CDR1 and CDR2 from the germline V gene are SEHNR and FQNEAQ (reference sequence). Trimming pared 6 bases from V and 8 bases from J, leaving 13 bases between. The chain's CDR3 is CASRTAVGGYTF. The DNA of the CDR3 is TGTGCCAGCAGGACAGCGGTGGGGGGCTACACCTTC.

This clonotype has ten or more counts. The chain combines TRBV2 with TRBJ2-7; 10 bases align to TRBD1. Germline CDR1 reads SNHLY; CDR2 reads FYNNEI. With 6 bases clipped from V and 7 bases from J, the junction kept 3 bases outside the gene matches. The CDR3 length is 12 residues. The DNA for the CDR3 is TGTGCCAGCAGAGACAGGGGGCGAGAGCAGTACTTC. This encodes CASRDRGREQYF.

This clonotype was picked up many times. For the CDR3, the DNA is TGTGCCAGCCGGACACTGACGGGGTACGAGCAGTACTTC. It specifies CASRTLTGYEQYF. V is TRBV25-1 and J is TRBJ2-7, with D possibly called TRBD1 or TRBD2 (5 bases each). The CDR3 spans 13 residues. Germline V lookup: CDR1 MGHDK, CDR2 SYGVNS. V gave up 8 bases and J gave up 4 bases, with 15 bases separating them.

This clonotype showed up many times. The chain has TRBV7-9 and TRBJ2-3; D is uncertain. The CDR3 has 15 residues. CDR1 and CDR2 from the germline V gene are SEHNR and FQNEAQ (reference sequence). The germline V and J ends were trimmed by 5 bases and 3 bases, with 15 bases remaining between them. The CDR3 protein is CASSPRFGTTDTQYF. CDR3 sequence (DNA): TGTGCCAGCAGCCCGCGCTTCGGAACTACAGATACGCAGTATTTT.

This clonotype was seen at least ten times. V is TRBV6-2 or TRBV6-3 and J is TRBJ2-3; the D is unclear. CDR3 length: 13 residues. Trimming removed 2 bases at V and 4 bases at J, with 7 bases between. Germline assignment: CDR1 MNHEY and CDR2 SVGEGT. The CDR3 nucleotides are TGTGCCAGCAGTTACCAGATCGCAGATACGCAGTATTTT. Translating gives CASSYQIADTQYF.

This clonotype was picked up many times. The chain is built from TRBV7-9 and TRBJ2-3; tentatively, D is TRBD2 (7 bases). Deletions cut 3 bases from V and 6 bases from J, with 16 bases between. CDR1 is SEHNR, CDR2 FQNEAQ, per germline (reference sequence). There are 15 residues in the CDR3. This chain's CDR3 is CASSFQAGALDTQYF. DNA for the CDR3: TGTGCCAGCAGCTTTCAGGCGGGGGCCCTGGATACGCAGTATTTT.

This clonotype was seen repeatedly, ten times or more. V is TRBV29-1 and J is TRBJ1-4, with a tentative D call TRBD1 (5 bases). Germline CDR1 and CDR2: SQVTM and ANQGSEA. V lost 5 bases and J 3 bases, leaving 13 bases between the germline ends. The CDR3 is 14 amino acids. In nucleotides, the CDR3 is TGCAGCGTTCGGGGGGATACGGCTAATGAAAAACTGTTTTTT. It specifies CSVRGDTANEKLFF. The entire variable domain, with the rest obtained from reference TRBV29-1 and TRBJ1-4, is as follows: SAVISQKPSRDICQRGTSLTIQCQVDSQVTMMFWYRQQPGQSLTLIATANQGSEATYESGFVIDKFPISRPNLTFSTLTVSNMSPEDSSIYLCSVRGDTANEKLFFGSGTQLSVL.

The chain is built from TRBV20-1 and TRBJ1-2; a weak D match, TRBD1 (6 bases). Germline CDR1 reads DFQATT; CDR2 reads SNEGSKA (reference sequence). This CDR3 is 11 amino acids long. V was clipped by 5 bases and J by 8 bases, with 12 bases between them. CDR3 coding DNA: TGCAGTGCTGGACGCAGGGGCGGCTACACCTTC. Encoded protein: CSAGRRGGYTF.

At least ten counts were recorded for this clonotype. The rearrangement links TRBV2 to TRBJ1-2; D remains ambiguous. V lost 3 bases and J lost 10, with 21 bases in between. Germline CDR1 SNHLY, CDR2 FYNNEI. The CDR3 runs to 15 residues. The CDR3 region has the DNA TGTGCCAGCAGTGATCCAGGAGTCCTCTCTAACGACTACACCTTC. Translating gives CASSDPGVLSNDYTF.

This clonotype was counted at least ten times. CDR3 bases: TGTGCCAGCAGCATGACAGCTTCGAACACTGAAGCTTTCTTT. It yields the protein CASSMTASNTEAFF. The chain recombines TRBV7-3 with TRBJ1-1; tentatively, D is TRBD1 (5 bases). V was trimmed by 5 bases and J by 1 base, leaving 11 bases between them. This CDR3 has 14 amino acids. Germline CDR1 is SGHTA and CDR2 is FQGTGA.

This clonotype showed up many times. This sequence joins TRBV6-2 or TRBV6-3 and TRBJ1-1; D might be TRBD1 (6 bases). Trimming took 5 bases from V and 3 from J, leaving 10 bases between them. Germline CDR1 is MNHEY and CDR2 is SVGEGT. This CDR3 is built from 13 residues. The CDR3: CASSPTGYTEAFF. DNA of the CDR3: TGTGCCAGCAGTCCGACAGGATACACTGAAGCTTTCTTT.

The sample holds many counts of this clonotype. The chain couples TRBV7-9 to TRBJ2-7, with TRBD2 as a possible D gene (6 bases). Trimming cost V 0 bases and J 0 bases, with 12 bases left between them. Germline V gives CDR1 SEHNR, CDR2 FQNEAQ (reference sequence). This CDR3 contains 16 residues. DNA for the CDR3: TGTGCCAGCAGCTTAGCGGAGGGGACCGTCTCCTACGAGCAGTACTTC. Amino acid sequence: CASSLAEGTVSYEQYF.

This clonotype was recorded at least ten times. This sequence joins TRBV5-4 and TRBJ1-2; TRBD1 matches 7 bases. Germline lookup yields CDR1 SGHNT and CDR2 YYREEE (reference sequence). V shed 5 bases, J shed 4 bases, and the junction held 5 bases outside the gene matches. The CDR3 spans 13 residues. As DNA, the CDR3 is TGTGCCAGCAGAAGACAGGGCGGCTATGGCTACACCTTC. Translation gives CASRRQGGYGYTF.

Many counts were recorded for this clonotype. The chain links TRBV12-3 or TRBV12-4 to TRBJ2-3, with 11 bases aligning to TRBD1. This CDR3 has 16 residues. Trimming at V came to 6 bases and at J to 0 bases, leaving 5 bases not matched to a gene. Here the CDR3 DNA reads TGTGCCAGCAGCCTCCGGGACAGGGGGAGCACAGATACGCAGTATTTT. Its translation: CASSLRDRGSTDTQYF.

This clonotype showed up many times. The chain is built from TRBV5-1 and TRBJ1-4; the D gene is possibly TRBD1 (6 bases). With 4 bases removed from V and 0 bases from J, the gap between germline ends came to 10 bases. The CDR3 is made up of 15 amino acids. Germline-derived CDR1 and CDR2 are SGHRS and YFSETQ. CDR3 in DNA: TGCGCCAGCAGCGGGGGGACAACAACTAATGAAAAACTGTTTTTT. As protein: CASSGGTTTNEKLFF.